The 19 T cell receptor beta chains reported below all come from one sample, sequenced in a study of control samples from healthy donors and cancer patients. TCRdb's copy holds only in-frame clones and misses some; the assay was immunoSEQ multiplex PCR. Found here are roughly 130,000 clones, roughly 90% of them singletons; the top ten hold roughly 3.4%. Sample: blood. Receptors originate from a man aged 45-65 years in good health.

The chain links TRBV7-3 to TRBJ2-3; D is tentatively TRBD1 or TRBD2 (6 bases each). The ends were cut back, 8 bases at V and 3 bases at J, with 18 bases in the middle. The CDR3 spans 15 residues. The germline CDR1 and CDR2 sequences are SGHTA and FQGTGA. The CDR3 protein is CASAKLGGRTDTQYF. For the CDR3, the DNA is TGTGCCAGCGCCAAACTAGGGGGGCGTACAGATACGCAGTATTTT.

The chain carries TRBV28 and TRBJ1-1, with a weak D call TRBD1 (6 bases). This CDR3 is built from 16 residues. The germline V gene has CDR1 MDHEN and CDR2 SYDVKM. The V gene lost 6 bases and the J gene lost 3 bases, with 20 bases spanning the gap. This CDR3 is CASSSRDRRLYTEAFF. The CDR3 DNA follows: TGTGCCAGCAGCTCCCGAGACAGGAGATTATACACTGAAGCTTTCTTT. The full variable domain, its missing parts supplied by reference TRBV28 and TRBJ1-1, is DVKVTQSSRYLVKRTGEKVFLECVQDMDHENMFWYRQDPGLGLRLIYFSYDVKMKEKGDIPEGYSVSREKKERFSLILESASTNQTSMYLCASSSRDRRLYTEAFFGQGTRLTVV.

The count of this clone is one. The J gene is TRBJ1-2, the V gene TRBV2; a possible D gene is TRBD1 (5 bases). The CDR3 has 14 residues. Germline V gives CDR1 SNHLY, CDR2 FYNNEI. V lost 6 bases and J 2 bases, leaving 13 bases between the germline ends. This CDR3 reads CASRRSTGNYGYTF. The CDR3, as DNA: TGTGCCAGCAGACGATCAACAGGCAACTATGGCTACACCTTC.

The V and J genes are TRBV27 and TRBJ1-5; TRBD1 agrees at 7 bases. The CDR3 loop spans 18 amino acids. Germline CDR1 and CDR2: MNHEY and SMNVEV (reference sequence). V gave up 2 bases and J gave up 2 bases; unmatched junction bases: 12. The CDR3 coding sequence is TGTGCCAGCAGTTTAAAGGCAGGGGGACAGTATGGCAATCAGCCCCAGCATTTT. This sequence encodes CASSLKAGGQYGNQPQHF.

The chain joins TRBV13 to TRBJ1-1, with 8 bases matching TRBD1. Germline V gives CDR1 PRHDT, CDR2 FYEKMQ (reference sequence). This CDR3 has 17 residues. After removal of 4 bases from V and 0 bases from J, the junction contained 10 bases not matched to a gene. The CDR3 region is CASSSYGTGDMNTEAFF. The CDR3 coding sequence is TGTGCCAGCAGCTCCTACGGGACAGGCGACATGAACACTGAAGCTTTCTTT.

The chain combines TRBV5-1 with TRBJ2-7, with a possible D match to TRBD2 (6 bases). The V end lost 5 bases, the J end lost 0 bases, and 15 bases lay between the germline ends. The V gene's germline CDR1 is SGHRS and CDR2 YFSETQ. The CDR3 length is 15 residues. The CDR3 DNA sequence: TGCGCCAGCAGAGTTCAGGAGACTAGCTCCTACGAGCAGTACTTC. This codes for CASRVQETSSYEQYF.

This CDR3 is CASSQDNLGGPQETQYF. In DNA form, the CDR3 reads TGCGCCAGCAGCCAAGATAATTTAGGGGGGCCGCAAGAGACCCAGTACTTC. The V and J genes are TRBV4-1 and TRBJ2-5; D tentatively reads TRBD1 or TRBD2 (6 bases each). From germline, CDR1 is MGHRA and CDR2 YSYEKL. The V end lost 0 bases, the J end lost 2 bases, and 16 bases lay between the germline ends. This CDR3 contains 17 residues.

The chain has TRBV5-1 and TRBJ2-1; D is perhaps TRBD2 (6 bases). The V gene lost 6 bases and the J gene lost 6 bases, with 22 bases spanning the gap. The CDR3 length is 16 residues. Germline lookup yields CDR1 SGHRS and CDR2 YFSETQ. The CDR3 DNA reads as TGCGCCAGCACCCTAGGGGTGGCGGCGGGAACCAATGAGCAGTTCTTC. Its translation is CASTLGVAAGTNEQFF.

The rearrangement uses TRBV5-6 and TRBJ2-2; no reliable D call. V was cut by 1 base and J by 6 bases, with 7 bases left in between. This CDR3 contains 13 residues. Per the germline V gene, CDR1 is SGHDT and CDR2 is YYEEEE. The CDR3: CASSLTRAGELFF. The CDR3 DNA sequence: TGTGCCAGCAGCTTGACCCGAGCCGGGGAGCTGTTTTTT.

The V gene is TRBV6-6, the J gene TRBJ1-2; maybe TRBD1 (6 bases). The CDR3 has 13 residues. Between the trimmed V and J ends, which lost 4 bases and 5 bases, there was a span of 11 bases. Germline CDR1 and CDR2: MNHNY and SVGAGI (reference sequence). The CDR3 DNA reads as TGTGCCAGCAGTTCAACAGGGATGTATGGCTACACCTTC. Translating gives CASSSTGMYGYTF.

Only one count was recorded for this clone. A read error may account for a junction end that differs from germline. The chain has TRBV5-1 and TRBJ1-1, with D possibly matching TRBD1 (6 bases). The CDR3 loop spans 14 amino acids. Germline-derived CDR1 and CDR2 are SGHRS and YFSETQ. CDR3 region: CARSPGAGGTEAFF. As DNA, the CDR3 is TGCGCCCGCAGCCCGGGGGCGGGGGGCACTGAAGCTTTCTTT.

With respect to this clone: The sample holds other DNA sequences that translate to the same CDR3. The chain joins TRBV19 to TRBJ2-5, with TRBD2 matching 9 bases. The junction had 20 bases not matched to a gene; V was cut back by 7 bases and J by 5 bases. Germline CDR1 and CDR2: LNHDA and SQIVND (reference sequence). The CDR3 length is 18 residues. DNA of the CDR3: TGTGCCAGTACCCCGGGACTTGCGGGGGGGCCGGGCCGGGAGACCCAGTACTTC. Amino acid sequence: CASTPGLAGGPGRETQYF.

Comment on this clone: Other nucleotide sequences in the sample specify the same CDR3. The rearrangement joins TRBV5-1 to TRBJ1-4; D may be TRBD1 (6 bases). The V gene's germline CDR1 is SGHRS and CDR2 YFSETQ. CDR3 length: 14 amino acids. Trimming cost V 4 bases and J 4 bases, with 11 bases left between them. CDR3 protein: CASSPRTDNEKLFF. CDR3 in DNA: TGCGCCAGCAGCCCTAGGACAGATAATGAAAAACTGTTTTTT.

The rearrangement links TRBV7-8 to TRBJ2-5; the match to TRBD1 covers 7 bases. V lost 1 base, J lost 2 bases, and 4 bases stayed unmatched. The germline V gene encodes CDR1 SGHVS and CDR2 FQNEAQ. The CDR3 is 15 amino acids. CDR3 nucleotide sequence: TGTGCCAGCAGCTTAGACGGGACAGCACAAGAGACCCAGTACTTC. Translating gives CASSLDGTAQETQYF.

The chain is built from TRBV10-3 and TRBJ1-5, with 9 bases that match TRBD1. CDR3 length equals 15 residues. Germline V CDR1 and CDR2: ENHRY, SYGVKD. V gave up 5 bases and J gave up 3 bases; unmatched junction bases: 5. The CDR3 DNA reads TGTGCCATCAGTAGGACAGGGGAAAACAATCAGCCCCAGCATTTT. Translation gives CAISRTGENNQPQHF.

In nucleotides, the CDR3 is TGTGCCAGCAGTTTGTCTGGACAGGCCGTATCTTTTGGCTGGTTCTCCTACGAGCAGTACTTC. Amino acid sequence: CASSLSGQAVSFGWFSYEQYF. This rearrangement joins TRBV28 to TRBJ2-7, with 7 bases aligning to TRBD1. The CDR3 is made up of 21 amino acids. Germline CDR1 MDHEN, CDR2 SYDVKM. V lost 3 bases and J lost 0; bases outside the gene matches: 23.

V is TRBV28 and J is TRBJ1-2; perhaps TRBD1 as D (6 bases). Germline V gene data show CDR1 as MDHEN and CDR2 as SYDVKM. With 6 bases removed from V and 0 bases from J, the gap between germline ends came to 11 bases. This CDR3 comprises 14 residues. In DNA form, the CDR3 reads TGTGCCAGCAGGGGACATGTTACTAACTATGGCTACACCTTC. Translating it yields CASRGHVTNYGYTF.

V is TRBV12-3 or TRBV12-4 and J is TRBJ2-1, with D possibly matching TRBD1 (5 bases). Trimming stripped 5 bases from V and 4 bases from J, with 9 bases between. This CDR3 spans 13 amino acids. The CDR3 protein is CASSPDRYNEQFF. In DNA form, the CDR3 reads TGTGCCAGCAGTCCAGACAGATACAATGAGCAGTTCTTC.

The CDR3 protein is CASSLEPLSYEQYF. Here the CDR3 DNA reads TGTGCCAGCAGCTTGGAACCGCTATCCTACGAGCAGTACTTC. The V call is TRBV5-5, the J call TRBJ2-7; D gene uncertain. The CDR3 spans 14 residues. Germline CDR1 is SGHKS and CDR2 is YYEKEE (reference sequence). V was cut by 0 bases and J by 1 base, with 8 bases left in between.